These 18 T cell receptor beta chains came from one sample sequenced in a study of PD-1 blockade in classical Hodgkin lymphoma. Every one of the patients relapsed after autologous stem cell transplantation (brentuximab vedotin exposure was variable). Sequencing was performed with immunoSEQ multiplex PCR; in TCRdb, only in-frame clones are kept and a portion is missing. The sample lists some 15,000 clones, under 80% seen once, with about 26% in the top ten. The sample in question was peripheral blood mononuclear cells (PBMCs), obtained before the second cycle of nivolumab. The receptors come from a human donor with classical Hodgkin lymphoma.

The rearrangement links TRBV27 to TRBJ1-1, with 8 bases lining up with TRBD1. Germline lookup yields CDR1 MNHEY and CDR2 SMNVEV (reference sequence). CDR3 length: 14 amino acids. Unmatched junction bases numbered 3, after V lost 6 bases and J lost 0 bases. The CDR3 DNA is TGTGCCAGCAGGGCGGACAGGGTGAACACTGAAGCTTTCTTT. Its protein is CASRADRVNTEAFF.

This clone was picked up one time. The J gene is TRBJ2-3, the V gene TRBV29-1, with D possibly matching TRBD1 (5 bases). The germline V gene encodes CDR1 SQVTM and CDR2 ANQGSEA. The CDR3 runs to 14 residues. V was shortened by 6 bases and J by 4 bases, with 17 bases between the two germline ends. The CDR3 region has the DNA TGCAGCGTGGGGCTTGGGGCTAGTGCAGATACGCAGTATTTT. This gives the protein CSVGLGASADTQYF.

Comment on this clone: Other DNA sequences of this sample code for an identical CDR3. This chain connects TRBV5-1 to TRBJ2-7, with 7 bases that match TRBD1. The CDR3 is 14 amino acids. Germline V gene lookup returns CDR1 SGHRS and CDR2 YFSETQ. J was trimmed by 1 base and V by 0 bases; bases with no gene match: 1. Here the CDR3 reads CASSLGQGSYEQYF. CDR3 in DNA: TGCGCCAGCAGCTTGGGACAGGGATCCTACGAGCAGTACTTC.

The rearrangement links TRBV15 to TRBJ1-4; the D gene is possibly TRBD1 (6 bases). The CDR3 contains 16 residues. Per germline, CDR1 LNHNV and CDR2 YYDKDF (reference sequence). Trimming took off 6 bases at V and 0 bases at J, with 14 bases between the two ends. The CDR3 sequence is CATRAGASATNEKLFF. CDR3 bases: TGTGCCACCAGGGCGGGGGCCTCTGCAACTAATGAAAAACTGTTTTTT.

The chain employs TRBV19 and TRBJ2-2; 7 bases line up with TRBD1. Per the germline V gene, CDR1 is LNHDA and CDR2 is SQIVND (reference sequence). The junction had 3 bases not matched to a gene; V was cut back by 4 bases and J by 7 bases. This CDR3 contains 13 residues. This CDR3 is CASSRQGGGELFF. As DNA, the CDR3 is TGTGCCAGTAGTAGACAGGGCGGCGGGGAGCTGTTTTTT.

The V call is TRBV28, the J call TRBJ1-5, with a possible D match to TRBD1 (5 bases). This CDR3 comprises 14 residues. Germline V CDR1 and CDR2: MDHEN, SYDVKM. V lost 4 bases to trimming and J lost 7 bases, with 14 bases between them. This chain's CDR3 is CASSSSGARQPQHF. The CDR3 DNA sequence: TGTGCCAGCAGTTCTTCCGGGGCGAGGCAGCCCCAGCATTTT.

The gene calls are TRBV27 and TRBJ1-6; D not certain. V lost 0 bases and J 15 bases, leaving 18 bases between the germline ends. The germline gives CDR1 MNHEY, CDR2 SMNVEV (reference sequence). This CDR3 region has 15 residues. The CDR3 is CASSLSQDFPLYLHF. The DNA of the CDR3 is TGTGCCAGCAGTTTATCCCAGGATTTCCCACTGTACCTCCACTTT.

The chain joins TRBV25-1 to TRBJ2-5; TRBD1 might be the D (5 bases). V gave up 2 bases and J gave up 1 base, with 14 bases separating them. CDR3 size: 16 residues. The germline gives CDR1 MGHDK, CDR2 SYGVNS. The CDR3 region has the DNA TGTGCCAGCAGTGAACTGGGCATCCAGGGCCAAGAGACCCAGTACTTC. This sequence encodes CASSELGIQGQETQYF.

V usage is TRBV10-1 and J usage is TRBJ2-1; 7 positions agree with TRBD1. With 5 bases clipped from V and 0 bases from J, the junction kept 7 bases outside the gene matches. Germline loops: CDR1 WNHNN, CDR2 SYGVQD (reference sequence). The CDR3 is 16 amino acids. The DNA of the CDR3 is TGCGCCAGCAGTCACCACAGGGGCAGCTCCTACAATGAGCAGTTCTTC. Translation: CASSHHRGSSYNEQFF.

The gene calls are TRBV13 and TRBJ2-1; 13 bases match TRBD2. This CDR3 is built from 16 residues. Losses at the gene ends were 3 bases for V and 2 bases for J; bases not matched to a gene: 1. The V gene's germline CDR1 is PRHDT and CDR2 FYEKMQ (reference sequence). The CDR3 here is CASSFTSGGAYNEQFF. The DNA for the CDR3 is TGTGCCAGCAGCTTTACTAGCGGGGGGGCCTACAATGAGCAGTTCTTC.

This chain connects TRBV5-1 to TRBJ1-1; 7 bases are a match to TRBD1. V lost 5 bases to trimming and J lost 1 base; unmatched junction nucleotides: 8. Germline V lookup: CDR1 SGHRS, CDR2 YFSETQ. There are 15 residues in the CDR3. The CDR3 is CASSPKGAGNTEAFF. The CDR3 DNA is TGCGCCAGCAGTCCAAAGGGGGCGGGGAACACTGAAGCTTTCTTT.

There are a few counts of this clone. The chain links TRBV2 to TRBJ1-6; D not resolved. The CDR3 covers 15 residues. V lost 4 bases and J 10 bases, leaving 17 bases between the germline ends. The V gene's germline CDR1 is SNHLY and CDR2 FYNNEI. CDR3 residues: CASSGVAVKASPLHF. The DNA for the CDR3 is TGTGCCAGCAGTGGTGTGGCAGTGAAAGCGTCACCCCTCCACTTT.

The gene calls are TRBV5-1 and TRBJ1-1; D gene uncertain. Germline-derived CDR1 and CDR2 are SGHRS and YFSETQ. V was shortened by 0 bases and J by 1 base, with 4 bases between the two germline ends. This CDR3 is built from 13 residues. This CDR3 is CASSLVANTEAFF. CDR3 nucleotide sequence: TGCGCCAGCAGCTTGGTAGCGAACACTGAAGCTTTCTTT.

The chain uses TRBV7-9 and TRBJ2-6; TRBD1 matches at 9 bases. Germline V gene data show CDR1 as SEHNR and CDR2 as FQNEAQ (reference sequence). The junction had 5 bases not matched to a gene; V was cut back by 5 bases and J by 0 bases. CDR3 length: 17 amino acids. The CDR3 region is CASSPGTGRSGANVLTF. CDR3 bases: TGTGCCAGCAGCCCGGGGACAGGGCGCTCTGGGGCCAACGTCCTGACTTTC.

The V call is TRBV4-3, the J call TRBJ2-1; 7 positions match TRBD2. This CDR3 has 14 amino acids. The junction had 4 bases not matched to a gene; V was cut back by 0 bases and J by 8 bases. In germline, CDR1 is LGHNA, CDR2 YSLEER. This CDR3 is CASSQEPRGDEQFF. CDR3 coding DNA: TGCGCCAGCAGCCAAGAACCCCGGGGGGATGAGCAGTTCTTC.

As regards this clone: Within the sample, other DNA sequences also encode this same CDR3. The CDR3 DNA reads TGTGCCAGCAGCTTGAGTGGGGGTCCTTACGAGCAGTACTTC. Residues: CASSLSGGPYEQYF. J is TRBJ2-7 and V is TRBV7-2; TRBD1 or TRBD2 may be the D gene (5 bases each). Germline values: CDR1 SGHTA, CDR2 FQGNSA. This CDR3 contains 14 residues. V shed 3 bases and J shed 4 bases, with 13 bases lying between them.

Sample share makes this clone medium-sized. CDR3 region: CAISESKASGDNNEQFF. CDR3 nucleotide sequence: TGTGCCATCAGTGAGTCGAAGGCTAGCGGGGACAACAATGAGCAGTTCTTC. The rearrangement links TRBV10-3 to TRBJ2-1; 9 bases fit TRBD2. CDR3 length: 17 amino acids. CDR1 is ENHRY, CDR2 SYGVKD, per germline. J gave up 5 bases and V 0 bases, and 8 bases lay outside the gene matches.

This clone was seen only once. The chain links TRBV6-5 to TRBJ1-1; perhaps TRBD1 as D (5 bases). Germline CDR1 and CDR2: MNHEY and SVGAGI. V was trimmed by 6 bases and J by 4 bases, leaving 12 bases between them. The CDR3 extends over 13 amino acids. Here the CDR3 DNA reads TGTGCCAGCAGCTTCCCAGGGCTCACTGAAGCTTTCTTT. As protein: CASSFPGLTEAFF.